The source of this T cell receptor beta chain is a study of metastatic and nonmetastatic thyroid tumors. Study information: Malignant and benign thyroid patients had repertoires compared in peripheral blood and tumor or nodule tissue. Whole-study results and caveats: Within blood and tumor, benign nodules reportedly had significantly lower TCR beta diversity than malignant thyroid tumors did.

This clone was counted many times. Its antigen is not identified. Source study methods: A papillary thyroid cancer distant-metastasis classifier was built from CDR3 differences across clinicopathological groups. With MiXCR, TCRdb reprocessed the PCR reads. The authors' filters were not applied to this entry. The sample gives around 38,000 clones, 25% to 30% of which show up once; 9.9% is in the top ten. Treatment of any kind had been given to no patient before thyroid surgery. The sequence was obtained from a male donor with papillary thyroid cancer or a benign thyroid nodule (not recorded which). Some clones in this sample may be carry-over from other donors' samples. Sequenced material: blood.

CDR3 in amino acids: CASSPPPLGALTEAFF. CDR3 nucleotides: TGTGCCAGCTCACCTCCACCGCTTGGGGCTCTGACTGAAGCTTTCTTT. The chain is built from TRBV18 and TRBJ1-1; possibly TRBD1 for D (5 bases). V was shortened by 3 bases and J by 5 bases, with 19 bases between the two germline ends. The CDR3 is 16 amino acids. Germline V lookup: CDR1 KGHSH, CDR2 LQKENI.